A selection of T cell receptor beta chains follows, all from one sample in a study of blood T cell repertoires in COVID-19. Sequencing used immunoSEQ multiplex PCR; TCRdb keeps in-frame clones, though not all of them. Counted here are under 100,000 clones, 80% to 90% occurring once; the ten biggest clones make up 7.5% to 9.5%. The sequenced material came from peripheral blood. The receptors shown here come from a man aged 45-65 years with acute or convalescent COVID-19. Each CDR3 is given with its conserved first and last residue. Each record gives: J gene, V gene, CDR3 length, clone size, D gene, CDR3 DNA, CDR3 protein. D genes are given only for firm matches. Some rows mark clone size as missing; the rest say once, few, many or name a class of expanded clone.

TRBJ2-2	TRBV7-3	15	-	-	TGTGCCAGCAGCTTAAGCGGGGCGAGCACCGGGGAGCTGTTTTTT	CASSLSGASTGELFF
TRBJ2-1	TRBV9	15	-	TRBD2	TGTGCCAGCAGCGTAGGACTAGCGGGGAACAATGAGCAGTTCTTC	CASSVGLAGNNEQFF
TRBJ1-6	TRBV6-1	15	-	TRBD1	TGTGCCAGCAGTGAAGAGGTAGGGGGCCACTCACCCCTCCACTTT	CASSEEVGGHSPLHF
TRBJ1-1	TRBV30	10	-	-	TGTGCCTGGAGTGACTTGGTGGCTTTCTTT	CAWSDLVAFF
TRBJ1-4	TRBV4-1	18	-	TRBD1	TGCGCCAGCAGCCACATAATAAGACAGGGTGATGGTAATGAAAAACTGTTTTTT	CASSHIIRQGDGNEKLFF
TRBJ1-4	TRBV30	13	-	-	TGTGCCTGGAGTGGGGGGCCTAATGAAAAACTGTTTTTT	CAWSGGPNEKLFF
TRBJ1-1	TRBV5-6	14	-	-	TGTGCCAGCAGCTCCCCACAGGGATACACTGAAGCTTTCTTT	CASSSPQGYTEAFF
TRBJ1-5	TRBV3-1/TRBV3-2	15	-	TRBD1	TGTGCCAGCAGCGACAGGGGTTATAGCAATCAGCCCCAGCATTTT	CASSDRGYSNQPQHF
TRBJ1-6	TRBV6-6	20	-	TRBD1	TGTGCCAGCAGTCTGCATTCCTTGGACAGGGGGCAGTCTTATAATTCACCCCTCCACTTT	CASSLHSLDRGQSYNSPLHF
TRBJ2-1	TRBV7-3	17	-	-	TGTGCCAGCAGCTCCGCGCCGGGACTCGCCCCCTACAATGAGCAGTTCTTC	CASSSAPGLAPYNEQFF
TRBJ2-2	TRBV5-1	15	-	-	TGCGCCAGCAGCTTGTCCCCAGGGAACACCGGGGAGCTGTTTTTT	CASSLSPGNTGELFF
TRBJ1-3	TRBV11-3	14	-	-	TGTGCCAGCAGCTTTGCAGGGGATGGAAACACCATATATTTT	CASSFAGDGNTIYF
TRBJ2-2	TRBV9	15	-	TRBD2	TGTGCCAGCAGCGCGGGGGGGCCGTACACCGGGGAGCTGTTTTTT	CASSAGGPYTGELFF
TRBJ2-2	TRBV5-1	19	-	-	TGCGCCAGCAGCTTGGTGGCAGTCACCGCCCTCGCGAACACCGGGGAGCTGTTTTTT	CASSLVAVTALANTGELFF
TRBJ2-3	TRBV9	15	-	TRBD1	TGTGCCAGCAGCGCGCGACAGGGGGACACAGATACGCAGTATTTT	CASSARQGDTDTQYF
TRBJ2-3	TRBV2	15	-	TRBD1	TGTGCCAGCAGTGGACAGGGGGCAGAGACAGATACGCAGTATTTT	CASSGQGAETDTQYF
TRBJ1-1	TRBV19	13	-	-	TGTGCCAGTAGCGTGGACACAAGTACTGAAGCTTTCTTT	CASSVDTSTEAFF
TRBJ2-5	TRBV2	15	-	TRBD1	TGTGCCAGCAGTCGCGGGACAGGGGGGAGGGAGACCCAGTACTTC	CASSRGTGGRETQYF
TRBJ2-2	TRBV9	17	-	TRBD2	TGTGCCAGCAGCGCACCCTGGGAGGGCGCGAACACCGGGGAGCTGTTTTTT	CASSAPWEGANTGELFF
TRBJ1-2	TRBV6-5	12	-	-	TGTGCCAGCCTTAAGGGGGACTATGGCTACACCTTC	CASLKGDYGYTF
TRBJ2-3	TRBV4-2	17	once	TRBD2	TGTGCCAGCAGCCATTTCGGGACTAGCGGGGGGGCAGATACGCAGTATTTT	CASSHFGTSGGADTQYF
TRBJ2-7	TRBV7-3	15	-	TRBD1	TGTGCCAGCAGCTTAATGTTGGGACAGAGTTACGAGCAGTACTTC	CASSLMLGQSYEQYF
TRBJ1-6	TRBV6-5	15	-	-	TGTGCCAGCCAGGACAGTTCTACCTATAATTCACCCCTCCACTTT	CASQDSSTYNSPLHF
TRBJ2-2	TRBV6-5	13	once	-	TGTGCCAGCAGGAGCGGAGTGGGAGGGGAGCTGTTTTTT	CASRSGVGGELFF
TRBJ2-5	TRBV6-2/TRBV6-3	20	-	TRBD2	TGTGCCAGCAGTTACCAAACCCGAAAACTCAGACTAGCGGGGCAAGAGACCCAGTACTTC	CASSYQTRKLRLAGQETQYF
TRBJ1-5	TRBV11-2	13	once	-	TGTGCCAGCAGCTTAGACCGACTTCAGCCCCAGCATTTT	CASSLDRLQPQHF
TRBJ2-3	TRBV11-1	15	-	TRBD2	TGTGCCAGCAGCTTACTAGCGGGGGGCGGAGATACGCAGTATTTT	CASSLLAGGGDTQYF
TRBJ2-3	TRBV5-1	15	-	-	TGCGCCAGCAGCTTTGGCAGGGGAAGCACAGATACGCAGTATTTT	CASSFGRGSTDTQYF
TRBJ1-1	TRBV6-5	13	-	-	TGTGCCAGCGCTCGGGTTTTTGACACTGAAGCTTTCTTT	CASARVFDTEAFF
TRBJ1-1	TRBV30	17	-	-	TGTGCCTGGAGTGCCAAAAGAGCCGTCGGGAGCTATACTGAAGCTTTCTTT	CAWSAKRAVGSYTEAFF
TRBJ2-1	TRBV5-1	15	once	-	TGCGCCAGCAGCGGTATACTAGAGGATGGCAATGAGCAGTTCTTC	CASSGILEDGNEQFF
TRBJ1-2	TRBV5-1	14	-	-	TGCGCCAGCAGCTTACAGGGAGAATTCTATGGCTACACCTTC	CASSLQGEFYGYTF
TRBJ1-2	TRBV4-2	13	-	-	TGTGCCAGCAGCGACTTCGGGGGGGATGGCTACACCTTC	CASSDFGGDGYTF
TRBJ1-1	TRBV6-5	13	-	-	TGTGCCAGCAGTCAGGGCCCGAACACTGAAGCTTTCTTT	CASSQGPNTEAFF
TRBJ1-1	TRBV11-2	16	once	TRBD1	TGTGCCAGCAGCTTAATAACAGGGGCCCATGGCACTGAAGCTTTCTTT	CASSLITGAHGTEAFF
TRBJ2-1	TRBV19	18	-	TRBD2	TGTGCCAGTAGTATCCTTCGCGGGAGGATTAACTCCTACAATGAGCAGTTCTTC	CASSILRGRINSYNEQFF
TRBJ2-3	TRBV5-8	15	-	TRBD2	TGTGCCAGCAGCTTGGGGCGGGGGACCACAGATACGCAGTATTTT	CASSLGRGTTDTQYF
TRBJ1-1	TRBV5-8	16	-	TRBD1	TGTGCCAGCAGCTTGTTTCTTCAGGGGGTCGGCACTGAAGCTTTCTTT	CASSLFLQGVGTEAFF
TRBJ2-7	TRBV5-6	14	-	-	TGTGCCAGCAGCTTTGGAACTACTACCTACGAGCAGTACTTC	CASSFGTTTYEQYF
TRBJ1-5	TRBV21-1	17	once	-	TGTGCCAGCAGCAAAGAAGCTACCGGCGGCAACAATCAGCCCCAGCATTTT	CASSKEATGGNNQPQHF
TRBJ1-1	TRBV12-3/TRBV12-4	12	few	-	TGTGCCAGCAGTCGGTTGTGGGGGCGAGCTTTCTTT	CASSRLWGRAFF
TRBJ1-4	TRBV30	12	-	-	TGTGCCTGGAGGTCTCTTGAGGAAAAACTGTTTTTT	CAWRSLEEKLFF
TRBJ2-3	TRBV6-5	15	-	TRBD2	TGTGCCAGCAGTTACGTACTAGCGAACACAGATACGCAGTATTTT	CASSYVLANTDTQYF
TRBJ1-5	TRBV24-1	14	-	-	TGTGCCACCAGTGGCGGGACTCCAAATCAGCCCCAGCATTTT	CATSGGTPNQPQHF
TRBJ1-1	TRBV6-5	16	-	-	TGTGCCAGCAGTTATCGAACTTCGGGAGAGGGCACTGAAGCTTTCTTT	CASSYRTSGEGTEAFF